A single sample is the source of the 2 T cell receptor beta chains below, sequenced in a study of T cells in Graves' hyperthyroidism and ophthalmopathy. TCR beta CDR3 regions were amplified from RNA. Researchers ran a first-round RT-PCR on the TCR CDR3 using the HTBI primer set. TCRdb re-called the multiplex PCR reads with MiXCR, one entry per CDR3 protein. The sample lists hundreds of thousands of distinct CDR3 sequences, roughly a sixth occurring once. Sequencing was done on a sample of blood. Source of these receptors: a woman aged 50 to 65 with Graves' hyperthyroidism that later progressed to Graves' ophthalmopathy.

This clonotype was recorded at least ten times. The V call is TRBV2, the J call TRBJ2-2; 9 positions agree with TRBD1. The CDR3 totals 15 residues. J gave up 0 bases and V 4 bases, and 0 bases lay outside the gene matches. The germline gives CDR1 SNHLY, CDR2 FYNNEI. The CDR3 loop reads CASSGDRANTGELFF. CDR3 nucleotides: TGTGCCAGCAGTGGGGACAGGGCGAACACCGGGGAGCTGTTTTTT.

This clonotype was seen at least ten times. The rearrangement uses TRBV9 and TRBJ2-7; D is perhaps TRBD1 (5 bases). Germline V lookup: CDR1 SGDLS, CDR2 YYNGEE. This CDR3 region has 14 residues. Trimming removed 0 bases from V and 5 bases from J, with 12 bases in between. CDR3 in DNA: TGTGCCAGCAGCGTAGAAGTGACAGAGGACGAGCAGTACTTC. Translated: CASSVEVTEDEQYF.